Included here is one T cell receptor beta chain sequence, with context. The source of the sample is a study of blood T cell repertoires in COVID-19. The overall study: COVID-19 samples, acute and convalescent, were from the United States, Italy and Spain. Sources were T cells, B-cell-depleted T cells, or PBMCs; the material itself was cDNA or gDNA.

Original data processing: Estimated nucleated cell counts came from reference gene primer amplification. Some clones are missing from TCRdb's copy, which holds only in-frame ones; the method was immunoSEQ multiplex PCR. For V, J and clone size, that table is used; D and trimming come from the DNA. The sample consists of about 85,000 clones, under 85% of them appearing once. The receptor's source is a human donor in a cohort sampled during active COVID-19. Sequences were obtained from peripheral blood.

Written as DNA, the CDR3 is TGTGCCAGCAGGCCCCAGGGGAACACTGAAGCTTTCTTT. Translated, it gives CASRPQGNTEAFF. This chain links TRBV14 with TRBJ1-1, with TRBD1 as a possible D gene (5 bases). Trimming shortened V by 6 bases and J by 1 base, and 9 bases separated the two germline ends. Germline V gene sequence: CDR1 SGHDN, CDR2 FVKESK. This CDR3 region has 13 residues.